The source of this T cell receptor (beta chain) is a study of cytotoxic CD8 clonotypes in ibrutinib-treated CLL. Study-level background: The study included 11 relapsed/refractory and 15 treatment-naive patients; 17 to 18 had IGHV unmutated disease.

The CDR3 is 12 amino acids. Germline V CDR1 and CDR2: PRHDT, FYEKMQ (reference sequence). V lost 1 base, J lost 11 bases, and 11 bases lay in between. Measured with immunoSEQ multiplex PCR; TCRdb has only the in-frame clones, and not every one. In the table there are approximately 24,000 clones, approximately 67% of which are singletons. Material: PBMCs, obtained at disease progression, from a patient treated with ibrutinib. The TCR was taken from a human donor with chronic lymphocytic leukemia. The chain recombines TRBV13 with TRBJ1-1; D ambiguous. As DNA, the CDR3 is TGTGCCAGCAGCTTAGCTCCTCTGGGCGCTTTCTTT. Its translation: CASSLAPLGAFF.